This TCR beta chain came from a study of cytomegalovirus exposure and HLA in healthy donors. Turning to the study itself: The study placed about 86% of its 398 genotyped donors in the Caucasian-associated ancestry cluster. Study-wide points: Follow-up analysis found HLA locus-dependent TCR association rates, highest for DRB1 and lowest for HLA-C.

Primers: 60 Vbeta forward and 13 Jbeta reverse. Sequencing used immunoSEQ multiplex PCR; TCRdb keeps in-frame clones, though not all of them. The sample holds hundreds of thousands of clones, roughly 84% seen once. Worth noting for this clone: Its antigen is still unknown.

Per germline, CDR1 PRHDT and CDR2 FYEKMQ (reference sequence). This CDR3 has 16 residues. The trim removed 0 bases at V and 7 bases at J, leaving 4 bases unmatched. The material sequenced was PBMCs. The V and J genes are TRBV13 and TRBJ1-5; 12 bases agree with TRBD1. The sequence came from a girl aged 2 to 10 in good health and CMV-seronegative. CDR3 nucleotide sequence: TGTGCCAGCAGCTTAGGGGGACAGGGGGCTCGACAGCCCCAGCATTTT. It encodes CASSLGGQGARQPQHF.